This T cell receptor (beta chain) was recovered during a study of T cell responses to AZD1222 COVID-19 vaccine. Overall study results and limits: Only six people who got AZD1222 tested seropositive at baseline.

Clones were sequenced by immunoSEQ multiplex PCR, and TCRdb holds only the in-frame ones, with some missing. Of more than 95,000 clones listed, approximately 85% were seen once; the top ten hold about 4%. This clone appeared a few times. Its antigen remains unidentified. Trimming took 5 bases from V and 2 from J; bases not matched to a gene: 6. CDR3 size: 16 residues. CDR1 is KGHDR and CDR2 is SFDVKD in the germline V gene. The V and J genes are TRBV24-1 and TRBJ2-3; TRBD1 aligns across 10 bases. The receptor's source is an adult in good health. The sequencing used peripheral blood, collected on day 0 of MenACWY control vaccination. This CDR3 is CATSAGGTGVTDTQYF. The CDR3 region has the DNA TGTGCCACCAGTGCCGGCGGGACAGGGGTCACAGATACGCAGTATTTT.